What follows are 5 T cell receptor beta chains derived from one specimen sequenced in a study of CDR3 diversity in severe acne. Via MiXCR, TCRdb re-called the PCR reads, giving one row per CDR3 protein. Of some 85,000 distinct CDR3 sequences listed, around 50% are singletons. The sample comprised blood. The receptor set was obtained from a male donor with severe acne vulgaris.

V and J are TRBV5-1 and TRBJ2-7; no clear D. In germline, CDR1 is SGHRS, CDR2 YFSETQ. The V end was cut by 1 base, the J end by 6 bases, with 11 bases between. The CDR3 runs to 13 residues. CDR3 protein: CASSLSLVGEQYF. The CDR3 region has the DNA TGCGCCAGCAGCTTGTCGTTAGTGGGCGAGCAGTACTTC.

This sequence joins TRBV20-1 and TRBJ2-5, with TRBD2 matching 10 bases. CDR1 is DFQATT and CDR2 is SNEGSKA in the germline V gene (reference sequence). CDR3 length equals 12 residues. After removal of 5 bases from V and 4 bases from J, the junction contained 1 base not matched to a gene. The CDR3: CSAPSGGETQYF. The DNA for the CDR3 is TGCAGTGCTCCTAGCGGGGGAGAGACCCAGTACTTC.

This clonotype was observed at least ten times. The V call is TRBV19, the J call TRBJ2-1; 9 nucleotides line up with TRBD2. Germline V CDR1 and CDR2: LNHDA, SQIVND (reference sequence). After removal of 2 bases from V and 10 bases from J, the junction contained 9 bases not matched to a gene. The CDR3 length is 15 residues. In DNA, the CDR3 is TGTGCCAGTAGTATATCGGCTAGCGGGACATTAGAGCAGTTCTTC. This translates into CASSISASGTLEQFF.

The chain links TRBV29-1 to TRBJ2-7, with 16 bases aligning to TRBD2. The germline gives CDR1 SQVTM, CDR2 ANQGSEA. Trimming removed 3 bases from V and 0 bases from J; junction bases left unmatched: 11. The CDR3 consists of 19 residues. This CDR3 is CSVELPTGLAGGLSYEQYF. The CDR3 DNA follows: TGCAGCGTTGAGCTCCCAACGGGACTAGCGGGAGGGCTCTCCTACGAGCAGTACTTC.

In regard to this clonotype: A much bigger clone sits one base away, suggesting this may be a read error. V usage is TRBV7-9 and J usage is TRBJ1-2, with TRBD1 matching over 9 bases. Trimming cost V 4 bases and J 9 bases; bases outside gene matches: 6. Germline V gene sequence: CDR1 SEHNR, CDR2 FQNEAQ (reference sequence). The CDR3 loop spans 13 amino acids. In nucleotides, the CDR3 is TGTGCCAGCAGCTGGGGACAGGGATACAGCTACACCTTC. Its protein is CASSWGQGYSYTF. The full variable domain, completed using reference TRBV7-9 and TRBJ1-2, is DTGVSQNPRHKITKRGQNVTFRCDPISEHNRLYWYRQTLGQGPEFLTYFQNEAQLEKSRLLSDRFSAERPKGSFSTLEIQRTEQGDSAMYLCASSWGQGYSYTFGSGTRLTVV.